These 3 T cell receptor beta chains were sequenced from one sample in a study of control samples from healthy donors and cancer patients. Clones were sequenced by immunoSEQ multiplex PCR, and TCRdb holds only the in-frame ones, with some missing. The repertoire holds over 25,000 clones, with roughly 87% as singletons. What was sequenced was formalin-fixed, paraffin-embedded tissue. The receptors were sampled from a female donor with melanoma.

The rearrangement joins TRBV28 to TRBJ2-5, with 10 bases identical to TRBD2. This CDR3 contains 16 residues. Germline CDR1 is MDHEN and CDR2 is SYDVKM. V shed 2 bases, J shed 5 bases, and the junction held 8 bases outside the gene matches. The CDR3: CASSLMGLAMEETQYF. DNA for the CDR3: TGTGCCAGCAGTTTAATGGGACTAGCGATGGAGGAGACCCAGTACTTC.

The chain is built from TRBV11-3 and TRBJ2-3, with D tentatively TRBD1 (6 bases). CDR1 and CDR2 (germline): SGHNT, YENEEA. The CDR3 spans 15 residues. The germline V and J ends were trimmed by 2 bases and 3 bases, with 12 bases remaining between them. The CDR3 is CASSLMGQGTDTQYF. The CDR3, as DNA: TGTGCCAGCAGCTTAATGGGTCAGGGGACAGATACGCAGTATTTT.

The V call is TRBV6-1, the J call TRBJ1-5; D not resolved. V gave up 2 bases and J gave up 2 bases, with 13 bases separating them. This CDR3 has 16 residues. Germline V CDR1 and CDR2: MNHNS, SASEGT. In nucleotides, the CDR3 is TGTGCCAGCAGTGAATTGATGACTACTGGCAATCAGCCCCAGCATTTT. Translation: CASSELMTTGNQPQHF.